This T cell receptor (beta chain) appears in the sequencing data of a study of spatial heterogeneity in lung cancer (dated by TCRdb to about 2019). Describing the broader study: Beta-chain transcripts were consistently detected in greater numbers than alpha-chain transcripts, which likely reflects a higher abundance of beta-chain transcripts. In tumor regions, TCR transcript counts showed a strong correlation with a T cell transcriptional module score from matched bulk RNA-seq. In the raw uncorrected reads, each unique combination of TCR and UMI appeared more than ten times on average. TCR alpha and beta repertoires were quantitatively compared across multiple tumor regions, matched nontumor lung and blood in non-small cell lung cancer. The study linked features of the TCR repertoire to counts of nonsynonymous mutations, which were determined by whole-exome sequencing of tumor tissue. At surgery, hundreds of tumor regions, 63 to 70 matched nontumor lung samples and fewer than 60 PBMC samples were TCR-sequenced for both alpha and beta chains. Broad study findings and their caveats: The tumor nonsynonymous mutation count correlated with the number of expanded alpha and beta TCRs within the tumor. TCR-seq was estimated to cover only roughly 7% of tumor T cells for alpha chains and approximately 12% for beta chains. Additional single-cell paired TCR alpha and beta sequencing was considered necessary to confirm, at a functional level, the hypothesis that regional TCRs recognize regional mutations. Counts of ubiquitous and regional expanded TCRs were found to correlate with counts of ubiquitous and regional nonsynonymous mutations, respectively.

The sample's time point label, in plain terms: sample taken at primary tumor resection. Samples were obtained from 72 patients with early-stage, untreated non-small cell lung cancer from the lung TRACERx cohort. For TCR sequencing, whole RNA was extracted from tumor and nontumor lung tissue, or from cryopreserved PBMC samples, and no cell sorting was done. Patients were selected for TCR sequencing only if sufficient RNA was available from at least two tumor regions. A lung pathologist reviewed the tumor and adjacent nontumor lung specimens before the specimens were selected. The library was made by 5' RACE. Sequencing relied on a NextSeq 500. To allow correction of PCR and sequencing errors, the TCR library protocol tagged every TCR cDNA molecule with a unique molecular identifier. The authors' pipeline ran thus. TCR identification, UMI-based error correction and CDR3 extraction were all carried out with Decombinator tools. Expanded TCRs were defined as those above a frequency of 2 per 1,000, corresponding to the top 1% of the tumor frequency distribution. Expanded tumor TCRs were classed as regional if statistically deemed absent (corrected P<0.05) from at least one tumor region, otherwise ubiquitous. Renyi diversity was computed with the R vegan package after each repertoire had been subsampled 100 times to 5,000 TCRs. To build CDR3 similarity networks, amino acid triplet string-kernel similarity was used, and CDR3s were connected when their pairwise similarity was above 0.82. Using fastp at Q25 and MiXCR, TCRdb reprocessed the public reads and kept productive beta chains. Each record represents a unique CDR3 protein, reported with the most common genes and DNA among its rows. None of the V and J calls come from the authors' own analysis; TCRdb made them. The sample includes some 4,900 distinct CDR3 sequences, with less than 15% observed a single time. The ten most abundant clones make up around 9.1% of the sample.

The CDR3 measures 17 amino acids from cysteine to phenylalanine. Only the CDR3 region is kept as DNA, spanning 51 bases read in frame from base 1. Sequences SNHLY (CDR1) and FYNNEI (CDR2) are obtained from the germline V gene. V is cut by 6 bases and J by 8 bases, and the space between the germline ends is 28 bases. This clonotype was seen repeatedly, ten times or more. It lacks a known antigen. No much larger clone exists at a distance of one base, and base qualities are not known. The rearranged segments are TRBV2 and TRBJ1-2; the D gene is perhaps TRBD1, on 5 matching bases. Sequenced here: lung tumor tissue, sampled at surgery. This sequence was found in a female donor with early-stage non-small cell lung cancer. The bases read TGTGCCAGCAGCGGCCGTTTCAGGGACTCCTCCTGGGCCGGCTACACCTTC. It specifies CASSGRFRDSSWAGYTF.